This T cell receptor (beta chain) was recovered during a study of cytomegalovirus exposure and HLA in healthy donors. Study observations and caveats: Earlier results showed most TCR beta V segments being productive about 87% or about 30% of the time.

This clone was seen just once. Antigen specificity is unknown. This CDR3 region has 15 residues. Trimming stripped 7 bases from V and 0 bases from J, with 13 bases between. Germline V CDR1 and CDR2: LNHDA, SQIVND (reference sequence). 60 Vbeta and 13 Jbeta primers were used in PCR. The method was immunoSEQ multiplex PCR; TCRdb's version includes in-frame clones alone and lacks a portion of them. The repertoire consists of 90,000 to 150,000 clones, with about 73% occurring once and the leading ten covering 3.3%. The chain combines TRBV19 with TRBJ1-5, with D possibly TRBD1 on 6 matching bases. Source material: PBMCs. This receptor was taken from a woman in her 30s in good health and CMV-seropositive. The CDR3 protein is CASTPGQSSNQPQHF. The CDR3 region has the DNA TGTGCCAGTACTCCCGGACAGTCTAGCAATCAGCCCCAGCATTTT.